This T cell receptor (beta chain) stems from a study of T cells after yellow fever vaccination. Findings and caveats of the study: Overall, a small share of clonotypes was seen in both CD4 and CD8 compartments.

Turning to this clonotype: Its matching antigen is unknown.

Synthesis of TCR cDNA relied on 5'RACE template switching, which attached a universal primer site and UMIs. TCRdb processed the 5' RACE reads anew with MiXCR; each CDR3 protein has one entry. The repertoire holds fewer than 450,000 distinct CDR3 sequences, roughly 8% seen once, with approximately 18% in the top ten. This material consisted of PBMCs, taken about 41 days after the first yellow fever vaccination. The sequence came from a man aged 18 to 30 who received the YFV17D yellow fever vaccine.

CDR3 region: CASTPRGFSYEQYF. The CDR3 bases are TGTGCCAGCACCCCTCGTGGGTTCTCCTACGAGCAGTACTTC. This rearrangement joins TRBV6-2 or TRBV6-3 to TRBJ2-7; D gene unclear. V lost 7 bases and J 0 bases, leaving 13 bases between the germline ends. Per germline, CDR1 MNHEY and CDR2 SVGEGT. CDR3 length: 14 amino acids.